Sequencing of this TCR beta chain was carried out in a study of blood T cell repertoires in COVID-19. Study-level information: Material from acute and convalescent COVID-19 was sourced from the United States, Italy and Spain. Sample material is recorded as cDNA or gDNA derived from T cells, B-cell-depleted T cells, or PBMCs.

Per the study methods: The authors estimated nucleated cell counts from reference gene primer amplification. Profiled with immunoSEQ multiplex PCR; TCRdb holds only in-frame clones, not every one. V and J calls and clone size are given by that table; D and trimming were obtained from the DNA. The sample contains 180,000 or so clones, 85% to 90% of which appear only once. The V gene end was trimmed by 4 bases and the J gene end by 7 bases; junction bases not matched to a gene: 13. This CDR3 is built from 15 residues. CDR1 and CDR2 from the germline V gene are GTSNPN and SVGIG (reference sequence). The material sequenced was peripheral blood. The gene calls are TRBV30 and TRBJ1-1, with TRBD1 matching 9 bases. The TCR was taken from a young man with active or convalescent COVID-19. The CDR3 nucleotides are TGTGCCTGGATAGGCGGGACAGGGAGACATAATGAAGCTTTCTTT. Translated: CAWIGGTGRHNEAFF.